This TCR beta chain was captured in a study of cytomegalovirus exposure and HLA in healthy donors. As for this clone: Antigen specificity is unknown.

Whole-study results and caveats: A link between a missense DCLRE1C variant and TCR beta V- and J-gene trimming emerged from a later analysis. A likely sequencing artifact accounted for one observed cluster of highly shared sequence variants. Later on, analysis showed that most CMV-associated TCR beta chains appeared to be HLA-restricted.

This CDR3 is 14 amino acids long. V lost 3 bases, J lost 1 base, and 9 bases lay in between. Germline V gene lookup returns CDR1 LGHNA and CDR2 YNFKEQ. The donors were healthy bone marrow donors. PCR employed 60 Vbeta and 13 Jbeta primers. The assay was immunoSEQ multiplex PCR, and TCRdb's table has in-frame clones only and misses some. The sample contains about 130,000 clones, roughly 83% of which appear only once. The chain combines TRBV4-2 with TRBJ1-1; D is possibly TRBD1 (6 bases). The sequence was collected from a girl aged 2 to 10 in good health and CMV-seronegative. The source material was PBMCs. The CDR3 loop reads CASSHRTENTEAFF. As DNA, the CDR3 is TGTGCCAGCAGCCACCGGACAGAGAACACTGAAGCTTTCTTT.